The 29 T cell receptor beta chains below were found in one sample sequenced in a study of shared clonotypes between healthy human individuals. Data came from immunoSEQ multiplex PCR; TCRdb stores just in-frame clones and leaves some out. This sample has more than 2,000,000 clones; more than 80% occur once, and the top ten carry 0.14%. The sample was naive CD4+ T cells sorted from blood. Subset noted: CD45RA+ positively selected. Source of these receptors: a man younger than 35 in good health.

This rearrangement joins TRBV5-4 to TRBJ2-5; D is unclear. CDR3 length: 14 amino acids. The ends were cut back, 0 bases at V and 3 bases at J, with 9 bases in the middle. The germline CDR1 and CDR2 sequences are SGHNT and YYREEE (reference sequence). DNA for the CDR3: TGTGCCAGCAGCTTGGAGTCTTCTAAAGAGACCCAGTACTTC. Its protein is CASSLESSKETQYF.

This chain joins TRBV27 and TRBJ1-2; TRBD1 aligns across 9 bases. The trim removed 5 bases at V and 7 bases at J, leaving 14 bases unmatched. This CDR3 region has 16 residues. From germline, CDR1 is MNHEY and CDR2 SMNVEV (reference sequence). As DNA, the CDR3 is TGTGCCAGCAGTCACGGACAGGGGTTGGGCGAGAGTGGCTACACCTTC. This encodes CASSHGQGLGESGYTF.

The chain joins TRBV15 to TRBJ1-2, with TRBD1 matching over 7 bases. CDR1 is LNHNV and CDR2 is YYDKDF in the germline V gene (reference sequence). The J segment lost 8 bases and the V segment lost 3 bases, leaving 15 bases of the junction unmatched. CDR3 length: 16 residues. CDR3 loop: CATSRGLRQGFLGYTF. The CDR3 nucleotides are TGTGCCACCAGCAGGGGCCTCAGACAGGGCTTTTTAGGCTACACCTTC.

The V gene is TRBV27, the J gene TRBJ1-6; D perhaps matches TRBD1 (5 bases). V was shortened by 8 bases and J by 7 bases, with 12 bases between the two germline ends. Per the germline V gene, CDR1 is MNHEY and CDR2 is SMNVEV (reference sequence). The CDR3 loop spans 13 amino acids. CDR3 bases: TGTGCCAGCCGTTGGGGACGGAATTCACCCCTCCACTTT. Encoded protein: CASRWGRNSPLHF.

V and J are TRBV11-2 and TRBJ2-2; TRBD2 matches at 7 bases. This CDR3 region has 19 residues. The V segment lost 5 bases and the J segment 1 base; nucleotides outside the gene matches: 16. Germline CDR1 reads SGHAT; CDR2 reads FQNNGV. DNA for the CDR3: TGTGCCAGCAGCCCACGCGGAATTTGGGGAGGGCGGAACACCGGGGAGCTGTTTTTT. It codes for CASSPRGIWGGRNTGELFF.

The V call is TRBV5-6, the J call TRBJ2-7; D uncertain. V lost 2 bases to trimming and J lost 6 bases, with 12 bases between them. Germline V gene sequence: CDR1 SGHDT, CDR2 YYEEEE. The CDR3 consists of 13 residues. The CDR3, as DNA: TGTGCCAGCAGCTTTAACAGCAGGAGCGAGCAGTACTTC. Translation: CASSFNSRSEQYF.

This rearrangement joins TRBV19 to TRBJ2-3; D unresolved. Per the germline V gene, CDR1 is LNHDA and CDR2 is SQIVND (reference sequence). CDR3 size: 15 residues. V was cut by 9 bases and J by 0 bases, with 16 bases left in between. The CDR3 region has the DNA TGTGCCAGCCGCCCCGGTAGAGCCAGCACAGATACGCAGTATTTT. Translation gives CASRPGRASTDTQYF. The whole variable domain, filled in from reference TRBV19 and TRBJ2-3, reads DGGITQSPKYLFRKEGQNVTLSCEQNLNHDAMYWYRQDPGQGLRLIYYSQIVNDFQKGDIAEGYSVSREKKESFPLTVTSAQKNPTAFYLCASRPGRASTDTQYFGPGTRLTVL.

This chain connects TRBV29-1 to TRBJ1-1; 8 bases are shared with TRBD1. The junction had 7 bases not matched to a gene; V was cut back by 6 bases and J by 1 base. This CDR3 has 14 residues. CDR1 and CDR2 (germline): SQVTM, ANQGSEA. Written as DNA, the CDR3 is TGCAGCGTCGTACCGACAGGGGCGAACACTGAAGCTTTCTTT. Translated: CSVVPTGANTEAFF.

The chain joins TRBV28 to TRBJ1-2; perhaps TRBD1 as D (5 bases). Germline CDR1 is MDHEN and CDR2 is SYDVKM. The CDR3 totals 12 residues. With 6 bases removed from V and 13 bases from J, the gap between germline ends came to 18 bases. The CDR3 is CASSQTWDPPTF. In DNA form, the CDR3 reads TGTGCCAGCAGCCAGACCTGGGACCCTCCCACCTTC.

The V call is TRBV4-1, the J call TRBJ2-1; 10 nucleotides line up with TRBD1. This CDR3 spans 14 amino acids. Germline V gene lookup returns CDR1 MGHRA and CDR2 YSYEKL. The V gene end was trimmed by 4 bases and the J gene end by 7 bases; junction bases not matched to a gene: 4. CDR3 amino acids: CASSRGQGYNEQFF. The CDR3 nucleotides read TGCGCCAGCAGCCGGGGACAGGGGTATAATGAGCAGTTCTTC.

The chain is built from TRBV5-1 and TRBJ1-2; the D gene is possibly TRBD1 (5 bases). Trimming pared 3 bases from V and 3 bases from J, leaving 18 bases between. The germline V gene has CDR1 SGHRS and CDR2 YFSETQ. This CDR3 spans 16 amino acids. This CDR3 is CASSWGDRGLDYGYTF. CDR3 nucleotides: TGCGCCAGCAGCTGGGGGGACCGGGGCCTAGACTATGGCTACACCTTC.

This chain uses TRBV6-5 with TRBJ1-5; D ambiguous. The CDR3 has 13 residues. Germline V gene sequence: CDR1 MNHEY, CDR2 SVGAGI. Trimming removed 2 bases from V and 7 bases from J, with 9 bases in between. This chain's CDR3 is CASSYVRAQPQHF. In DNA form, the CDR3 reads TGTGCCAGCAGTTACGTCCGGGCCCAGCCCCAGCATTTT.

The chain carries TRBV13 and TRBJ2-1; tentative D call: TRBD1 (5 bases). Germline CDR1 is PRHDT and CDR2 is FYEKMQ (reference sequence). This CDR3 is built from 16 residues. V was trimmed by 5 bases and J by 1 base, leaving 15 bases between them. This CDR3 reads CASSPRARASYNEQFF. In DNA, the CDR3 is TGTGCCAGCAGCCCAAGGGCCAGGGCGTCCTACAATGAGCAGTTCTTC.

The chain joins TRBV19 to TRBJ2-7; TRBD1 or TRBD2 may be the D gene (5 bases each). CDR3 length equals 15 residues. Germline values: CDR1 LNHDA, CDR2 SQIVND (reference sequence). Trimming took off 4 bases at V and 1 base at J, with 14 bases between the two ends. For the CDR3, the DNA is TGTGCCAGTAGTAGGGGGACCGGCCGATCCTACGAGCAGTACTTC. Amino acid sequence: CASSRGTGRSYEQYF.

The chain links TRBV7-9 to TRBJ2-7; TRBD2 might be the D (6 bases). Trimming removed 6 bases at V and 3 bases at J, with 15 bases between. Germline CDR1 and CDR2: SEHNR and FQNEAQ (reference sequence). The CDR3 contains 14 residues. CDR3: CASSRGTGNYEQYF. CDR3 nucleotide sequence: TGTGCCAGCAGTCGCGGGACGGGGAACTACGAGCAGTACTTC. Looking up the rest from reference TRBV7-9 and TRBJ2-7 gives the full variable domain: DTGVSQNPRHKITKRGQNVTFRCDPISEHNRLYWYRQTLGQGPEFLTYFQNEAQLEKSRLLSDRFSAERPKGSFSTLEIQRTEQGDSAMYLCASSRGTGNYEQYFGPGTRLTVT.

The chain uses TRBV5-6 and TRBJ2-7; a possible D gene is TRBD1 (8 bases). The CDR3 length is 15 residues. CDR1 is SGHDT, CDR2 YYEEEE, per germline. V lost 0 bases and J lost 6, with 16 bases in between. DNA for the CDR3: TGTGCCAGCAGCTTGGGGACAGGGAGGGGTCGCGAGCAGTACTTC. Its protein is CASSLGTGRGREQYF.

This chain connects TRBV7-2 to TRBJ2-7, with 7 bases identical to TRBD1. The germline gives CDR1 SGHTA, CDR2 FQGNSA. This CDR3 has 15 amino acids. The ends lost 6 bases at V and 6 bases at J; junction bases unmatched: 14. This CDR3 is CASSDEGALPGEQYF. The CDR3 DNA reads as TGTGCCAGCAGTGACGAGGGGGCGTTGCCGGGCGAGCAGTACTTC.

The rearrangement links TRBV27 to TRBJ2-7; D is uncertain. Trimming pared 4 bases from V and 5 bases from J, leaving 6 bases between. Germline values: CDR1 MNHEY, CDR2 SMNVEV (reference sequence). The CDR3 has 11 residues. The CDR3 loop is CASSSPHEQYF. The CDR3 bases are TGTGCCAGCAGTTCCCCCCACGAGCAGTACTTC.

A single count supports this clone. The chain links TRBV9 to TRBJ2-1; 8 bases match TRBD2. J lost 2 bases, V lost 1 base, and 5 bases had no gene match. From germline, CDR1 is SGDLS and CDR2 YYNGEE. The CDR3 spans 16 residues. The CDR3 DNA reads TGTGCCAGCAGCGTACAAGCGGGAGCGGCCTACAATGAGCAGTTCTTC. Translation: CASSVQAGAAYNEQFF.

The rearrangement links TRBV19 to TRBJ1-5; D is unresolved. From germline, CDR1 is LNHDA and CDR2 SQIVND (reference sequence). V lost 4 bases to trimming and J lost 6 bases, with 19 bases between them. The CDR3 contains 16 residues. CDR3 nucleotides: TGTGCCAGTAGTAGGGGTTTATCGGTAGTCGGTCAGCCCCAGCATTTT. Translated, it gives CASSRGLSVVGQPQHF. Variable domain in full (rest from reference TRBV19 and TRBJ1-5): DGGITQSPKYLFRKEGQNVTLSCEQNLNHDAMYWYRQDPGQGLRLIYYSQIVNDFQKGDIAEGYSVSREKKESFPLTVTSAQKNPTAFYLCASSRGLSVVGQPQHFGDGTRLSIL.

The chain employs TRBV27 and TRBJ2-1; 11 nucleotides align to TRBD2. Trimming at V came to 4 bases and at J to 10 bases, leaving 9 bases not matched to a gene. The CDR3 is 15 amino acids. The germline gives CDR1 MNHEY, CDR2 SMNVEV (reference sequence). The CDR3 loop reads CASSSRLAGRGEQFF. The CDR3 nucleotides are TGTGCCAGCAGTTCCCGACTAGCGGGAAGGGGGGAGCAGTTCTTC.

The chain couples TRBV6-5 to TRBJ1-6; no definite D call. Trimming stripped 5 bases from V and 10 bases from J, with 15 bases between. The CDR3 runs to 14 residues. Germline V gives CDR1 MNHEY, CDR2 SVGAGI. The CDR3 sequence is CASSGWQDRSPLHF. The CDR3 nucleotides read TGTGCCAGCAGTGGCTGGCAGGACCGATCACCCCTCCACTTT.

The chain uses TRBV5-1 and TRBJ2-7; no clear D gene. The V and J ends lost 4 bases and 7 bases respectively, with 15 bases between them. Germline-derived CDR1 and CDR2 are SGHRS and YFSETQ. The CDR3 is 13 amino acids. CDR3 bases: TGCGCCAGCAGCCCGGATGGGGTCTGGGAGCAGTACTTC. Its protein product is CASSPDGVWEQYF.

The CDR3 nucleotides read TGTGCCAGCAGTTACTCGTTAGGAGGGTACGGTGAGCAGTTCTTC. As protein: CASSYSLGGYGEQFF. The rearrangement links TRBV6-6 to TRBJ2-1; perhaps TRBD2 as D (6 bases). CDR3 size: 15 residues. V lost 0 bases and J lost 9, with 15 bases in between. Germline V lookup: CDR1 MNHNY, CDR2 SVGAGI (reference sequence).

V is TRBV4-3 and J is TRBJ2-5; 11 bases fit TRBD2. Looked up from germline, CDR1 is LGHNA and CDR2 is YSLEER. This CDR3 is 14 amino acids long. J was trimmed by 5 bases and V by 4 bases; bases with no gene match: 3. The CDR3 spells CASSLASGRETQYF. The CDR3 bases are TGCGCCAGCAGCCTGGCTAGCGGGAGGGAGACCCAGTACTTC.

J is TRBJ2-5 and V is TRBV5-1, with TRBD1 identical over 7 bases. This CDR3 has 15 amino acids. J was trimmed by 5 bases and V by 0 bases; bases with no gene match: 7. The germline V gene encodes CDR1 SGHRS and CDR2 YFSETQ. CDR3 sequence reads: CASSLAPGGSETQYF. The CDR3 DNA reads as TGCGCCAGCAGCTTGGCTCCAGGGGGATCGGAGACCCAGTACTTC.

This CDR3 reads CASRSGPSSPLHF. The CDR3 DNA is TGTGCCAGCAGGAGCGGGCCGAGTTCACCCCTCCACTTT. The rearrangement uses TRBV6-5 and TRBJ1-6, with no clear D. Trimming pared 6 bases from V and 9 bases from J, leaving 12 bases between. This CDR3 region has 13 residues. CDR1 is MNHEY and CDR2 is SVGAGI in the germline V gene.

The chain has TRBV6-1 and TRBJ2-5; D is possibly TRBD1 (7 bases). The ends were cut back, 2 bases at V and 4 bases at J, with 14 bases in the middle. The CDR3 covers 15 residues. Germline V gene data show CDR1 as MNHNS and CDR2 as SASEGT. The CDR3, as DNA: TGTGCCAGCAGTGAAAGGGCAGGGGGAGGAGAGACCCAGTACTTC. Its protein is CASSERAGGGETQYF.

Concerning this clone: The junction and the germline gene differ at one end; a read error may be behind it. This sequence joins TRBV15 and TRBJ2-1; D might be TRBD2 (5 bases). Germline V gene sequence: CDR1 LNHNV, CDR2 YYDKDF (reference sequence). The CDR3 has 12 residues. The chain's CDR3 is CATSRDRWESVF. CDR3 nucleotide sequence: TGTGCCACCAGCAGAGATAGATGGGAGTCTGTCTTC.